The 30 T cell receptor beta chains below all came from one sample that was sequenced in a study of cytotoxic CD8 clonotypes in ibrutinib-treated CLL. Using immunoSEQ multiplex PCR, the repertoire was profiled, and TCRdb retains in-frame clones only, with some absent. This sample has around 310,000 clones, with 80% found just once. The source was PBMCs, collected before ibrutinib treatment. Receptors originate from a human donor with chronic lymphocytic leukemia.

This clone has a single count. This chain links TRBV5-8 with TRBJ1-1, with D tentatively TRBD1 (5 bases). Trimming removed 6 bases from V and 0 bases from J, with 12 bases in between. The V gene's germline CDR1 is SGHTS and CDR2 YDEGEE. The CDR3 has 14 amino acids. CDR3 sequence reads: CASTPPGLNTEAFF. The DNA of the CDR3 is TGTGCCAGCACCCCCCCGGGACTGAACACTGAAGCTTTCTTT.

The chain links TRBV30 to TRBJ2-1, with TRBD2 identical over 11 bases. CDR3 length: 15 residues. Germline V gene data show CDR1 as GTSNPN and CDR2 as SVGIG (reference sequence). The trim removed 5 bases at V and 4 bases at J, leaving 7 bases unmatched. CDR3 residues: CAWALAGDIYNEQFF. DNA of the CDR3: TGTGCCTGGGCACTAGCGGGAGACATTTACAATGAGCAGTTCTTC.

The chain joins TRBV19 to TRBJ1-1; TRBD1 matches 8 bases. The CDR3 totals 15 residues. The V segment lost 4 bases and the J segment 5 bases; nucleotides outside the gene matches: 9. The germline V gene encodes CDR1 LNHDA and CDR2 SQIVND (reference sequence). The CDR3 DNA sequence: TGTGCCAGTAGTAGGTACAGGGGGTCAGGAACTGAAGCTTTCTTT. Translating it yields CASSRYRGSGTEAFF.

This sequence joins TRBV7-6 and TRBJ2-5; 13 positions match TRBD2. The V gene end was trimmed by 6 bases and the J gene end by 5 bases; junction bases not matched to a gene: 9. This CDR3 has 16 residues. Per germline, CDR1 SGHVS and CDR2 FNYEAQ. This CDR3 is CASRRTSGRRVETQYF. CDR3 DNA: TGTGCCAGCAGAAGGACTAGCGGGAGAAGGGTTGAGACCCAGTACTTC.

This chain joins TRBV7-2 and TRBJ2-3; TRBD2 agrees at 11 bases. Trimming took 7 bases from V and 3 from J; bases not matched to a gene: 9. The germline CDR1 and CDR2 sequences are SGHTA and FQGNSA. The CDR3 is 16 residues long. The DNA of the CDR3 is TGTGCCAGCACCATTACTAGCGGGAGTTTGACAGATACGCAGTATTTT. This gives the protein CASTITSGSLTDTQYF.

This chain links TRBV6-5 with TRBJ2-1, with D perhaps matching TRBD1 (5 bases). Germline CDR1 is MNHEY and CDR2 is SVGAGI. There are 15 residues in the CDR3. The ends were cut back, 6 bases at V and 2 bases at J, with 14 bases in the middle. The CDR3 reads CASSGGGAPYNEQFF. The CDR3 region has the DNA TGTGCCAGCAGCGGTGGTGGGGCTCCCTACAATGAGCAGTTCTTC.

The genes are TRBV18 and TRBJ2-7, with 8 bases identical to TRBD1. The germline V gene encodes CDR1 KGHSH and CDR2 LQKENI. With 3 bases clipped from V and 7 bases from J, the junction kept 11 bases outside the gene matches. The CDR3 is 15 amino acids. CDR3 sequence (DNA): TGTGCCAGCTCACCGTCGAACGGACAGGGTAAAGAGCAGTACTTC. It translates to CASSPSNGQGKEQYF.

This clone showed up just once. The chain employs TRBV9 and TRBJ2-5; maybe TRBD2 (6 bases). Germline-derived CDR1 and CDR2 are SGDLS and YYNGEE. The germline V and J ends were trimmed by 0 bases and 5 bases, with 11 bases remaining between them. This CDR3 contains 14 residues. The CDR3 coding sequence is TGTGCCAGCAGCGTAGGGCCGGAGGGGGAGACCCAGTACTTC. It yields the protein CASSVGPEGETQYF. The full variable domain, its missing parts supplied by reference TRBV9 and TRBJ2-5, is DSGVTQTPKHLITATGQRVTLRCSPRSGDLSVYWYQQSLDQGLQFLIQYYNGEERAKGNILERFSAQQFPDLHSELNLSSLELGDSALYFCASSVGPEGETQYFGPGTRLLVL.

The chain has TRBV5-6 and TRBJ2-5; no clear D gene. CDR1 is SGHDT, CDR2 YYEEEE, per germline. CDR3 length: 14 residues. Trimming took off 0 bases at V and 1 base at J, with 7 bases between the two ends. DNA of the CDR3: TGTGCCAGCAGCTTGGTATCAGTCCAAGAGACCCAGTACTTC. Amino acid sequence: CASSLVSVQETQYF. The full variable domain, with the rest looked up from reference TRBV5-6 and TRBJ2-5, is DAGVTQSPTHLIKTRGQQVTLRCSPKSGHDTVSWYQQALGQGPQFIFQYYEEEERQRGNFPDRFSGHQFPNYSSELNVNALLLGDSALYLCASSLVSVQETQYFGPGTRLLVL.

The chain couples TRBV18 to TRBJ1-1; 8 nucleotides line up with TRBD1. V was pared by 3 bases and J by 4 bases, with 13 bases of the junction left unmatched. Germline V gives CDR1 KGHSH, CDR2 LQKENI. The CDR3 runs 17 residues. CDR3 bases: TGTGCCAGCTCACCTACAGGGGGTAGGTTTGGGGGCACTGAAGCTTTCTTT. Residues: CASSPTGGRFGGTEAFF.

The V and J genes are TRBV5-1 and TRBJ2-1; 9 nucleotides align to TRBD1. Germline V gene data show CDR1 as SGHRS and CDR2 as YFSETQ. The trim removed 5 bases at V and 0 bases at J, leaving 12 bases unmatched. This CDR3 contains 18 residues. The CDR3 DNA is TGCGCCAGCAGACCGGGACAGGGACGCTCTAGCTCCTACAATGAGCAGTTCTTC. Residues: CASRPGQGRSSSYNEQFF.

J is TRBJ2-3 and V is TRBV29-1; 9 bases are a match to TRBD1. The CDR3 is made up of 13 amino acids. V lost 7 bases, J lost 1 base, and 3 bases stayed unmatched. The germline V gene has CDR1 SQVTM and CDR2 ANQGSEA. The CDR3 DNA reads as TGCAGCGACACAGGGGGCGGCACAGATACGCAGTATTTT. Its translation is CSDTGGGTDTQYF.

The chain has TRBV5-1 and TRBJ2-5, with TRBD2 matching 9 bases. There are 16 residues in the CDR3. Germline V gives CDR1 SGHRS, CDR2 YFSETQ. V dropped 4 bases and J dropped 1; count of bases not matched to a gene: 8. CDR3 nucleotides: TGCGCCAGCAGCCGGTGGGCTAGCGGGACCCAAGAGACCCAGTACTTC. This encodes CASSRWASGTQETQYF.

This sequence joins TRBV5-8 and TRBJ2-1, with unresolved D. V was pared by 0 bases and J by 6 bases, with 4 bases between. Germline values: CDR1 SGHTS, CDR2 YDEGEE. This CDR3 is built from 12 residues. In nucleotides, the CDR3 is TGTGCCAGCAGCTTGGGCAGCAATGAGCAGTTCTTC. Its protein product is CASSLGSNEQFF.

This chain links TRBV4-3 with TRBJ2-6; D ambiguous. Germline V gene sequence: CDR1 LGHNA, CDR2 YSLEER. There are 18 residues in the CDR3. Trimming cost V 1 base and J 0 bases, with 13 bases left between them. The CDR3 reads CASSQGPSLSSGANVLTF. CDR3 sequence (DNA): TGCGCCAGCAGCCAAGGCCCGTCCCTGAGCTCTGGGGCCAACGTCCTGACTTTC.

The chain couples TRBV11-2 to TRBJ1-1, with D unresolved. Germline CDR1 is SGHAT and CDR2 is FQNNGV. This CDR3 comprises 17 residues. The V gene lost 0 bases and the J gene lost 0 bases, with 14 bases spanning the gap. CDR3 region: CASSLDLRTTVNTEAFF. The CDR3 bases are TGTGCCAGCAGCTTAGATCTAAGGACTACAGTGAACACTGAAGCTTTCTTT.

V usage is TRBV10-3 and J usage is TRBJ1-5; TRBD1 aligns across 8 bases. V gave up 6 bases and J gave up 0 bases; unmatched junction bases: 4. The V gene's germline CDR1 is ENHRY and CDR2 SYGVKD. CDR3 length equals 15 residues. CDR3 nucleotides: TGTGCCATCAGCCCTGGACAGGGTAGCAATCAGCCCCAGCATTTT. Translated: CAISPGQGSNQPQHF.

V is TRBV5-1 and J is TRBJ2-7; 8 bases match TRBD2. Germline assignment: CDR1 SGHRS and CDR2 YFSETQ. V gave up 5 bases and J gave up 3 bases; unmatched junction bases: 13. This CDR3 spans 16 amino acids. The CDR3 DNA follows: TGCGCCAGCAGTCTGGAAGCGACTAGCGATTACTACGAGCAGTACTTC. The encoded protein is CASSLEATSDYYEQYF. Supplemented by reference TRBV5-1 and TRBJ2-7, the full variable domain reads KAGVTQTPRYLIKTRGQQVTLSCSPISGHRSVSWYQQTPGQGLQFLFEYFSETQRNKGNFPGRFSGRQFSNSRSEMNVSTLELGDSALYLCASSLEATSDYYEQYFGPGTRLTVT.

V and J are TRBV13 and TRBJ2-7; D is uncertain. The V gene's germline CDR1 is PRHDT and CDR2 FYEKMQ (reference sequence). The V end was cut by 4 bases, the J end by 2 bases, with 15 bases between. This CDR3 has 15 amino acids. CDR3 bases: TGTGCCAGCAGCTCCCCCCGTTCGTCAGCCTACGAGCAGTACTTC. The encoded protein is CASSSPRSSAYEQYF.

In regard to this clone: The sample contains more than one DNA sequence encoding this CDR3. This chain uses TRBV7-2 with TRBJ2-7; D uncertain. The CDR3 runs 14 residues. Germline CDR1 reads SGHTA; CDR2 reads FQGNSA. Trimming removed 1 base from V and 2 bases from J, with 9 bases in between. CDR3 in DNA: TGTGCCAGCAGCTTAGTACCAGAAACCTACGAGCAGTACTTC. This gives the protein CASSLVPETYEQYF.

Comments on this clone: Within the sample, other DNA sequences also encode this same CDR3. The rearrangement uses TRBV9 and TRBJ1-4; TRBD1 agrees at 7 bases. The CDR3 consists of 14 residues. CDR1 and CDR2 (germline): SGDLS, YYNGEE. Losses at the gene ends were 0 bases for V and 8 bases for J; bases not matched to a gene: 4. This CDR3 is CASSVGQGNEKLFF. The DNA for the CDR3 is TGTGCCAGCAGCGTAGGACAGGGTAACGAAAAACTGTTTTTT.

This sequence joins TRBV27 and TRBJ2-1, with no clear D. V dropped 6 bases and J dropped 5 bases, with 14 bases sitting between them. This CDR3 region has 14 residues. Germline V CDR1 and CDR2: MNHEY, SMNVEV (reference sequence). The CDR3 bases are TGTGCCAGCAGGACCATCCCTGAACACAATGAGCAGTTCTTC. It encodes CASRTIPEHNEQFF.

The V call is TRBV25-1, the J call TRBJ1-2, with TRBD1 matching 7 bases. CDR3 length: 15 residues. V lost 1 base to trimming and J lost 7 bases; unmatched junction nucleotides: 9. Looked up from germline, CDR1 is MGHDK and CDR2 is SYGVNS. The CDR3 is CASSEFNRGFSGYTF. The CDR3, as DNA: TGTGCCAGCAGTGAATTTAACAGGGGTTTTTCTGGCTACACCTTC.

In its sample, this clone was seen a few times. CDR3 residues: CASSKAGRPSYSNQPQHF. The CDR3 nucleotides are TGTGCCAGCAGCAAAGCGGGAAGGCCTAGTTATAGCAATCAGCCCCAGCATTTT. The rearrangement links TRBV21-1 to TRBJ1-5. TRBV21-1 corresponds to a pseudogene. The CDR3 runs 18 residues.

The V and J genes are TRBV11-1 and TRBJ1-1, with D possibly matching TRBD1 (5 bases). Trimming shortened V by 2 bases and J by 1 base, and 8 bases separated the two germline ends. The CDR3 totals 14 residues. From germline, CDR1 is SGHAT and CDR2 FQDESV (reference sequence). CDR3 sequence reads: CASSLLQENTEAFF. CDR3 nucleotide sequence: TGTGCCAGCAGCTTACTACAGGAGAACACTGAAGCTTTCTTT.

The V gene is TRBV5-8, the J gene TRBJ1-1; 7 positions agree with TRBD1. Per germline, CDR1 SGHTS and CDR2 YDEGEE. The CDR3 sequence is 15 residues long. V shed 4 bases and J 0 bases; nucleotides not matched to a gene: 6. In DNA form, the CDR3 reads TGTGCCAGCAGCCCGAGACAGGGCCTGAACACTGAAGCTTTCTTT. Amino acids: CASSPRQGLNTEAFF. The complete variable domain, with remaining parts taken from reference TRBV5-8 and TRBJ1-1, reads EAGVTQSPTHLIKTRGQQATLRCSPISGHTSVYWYQQALGLGLQFLLWYDEGEERNRGNFPPRFSGRQFPNYSSELNVNALELEDSALYLCASSPRQGLNTEAFFGQGTRLTVV.

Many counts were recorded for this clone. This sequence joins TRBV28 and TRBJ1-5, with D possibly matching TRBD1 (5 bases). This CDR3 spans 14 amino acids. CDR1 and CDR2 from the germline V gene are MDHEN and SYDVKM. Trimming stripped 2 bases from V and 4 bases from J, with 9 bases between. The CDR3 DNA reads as TGTGCCAGCAGTTTAGATGGGGGGAATCAGCCCCAGCATTTT. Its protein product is CASSLDGGNQPQHF.

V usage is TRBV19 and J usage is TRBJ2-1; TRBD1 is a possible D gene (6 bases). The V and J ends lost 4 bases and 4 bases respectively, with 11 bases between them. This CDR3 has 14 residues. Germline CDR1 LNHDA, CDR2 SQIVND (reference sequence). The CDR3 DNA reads TGTGCCAGTAGTAGGACAGAGAGTTACAATGAGCAGTTCTTC. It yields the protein CASSRTESYNEQFF.

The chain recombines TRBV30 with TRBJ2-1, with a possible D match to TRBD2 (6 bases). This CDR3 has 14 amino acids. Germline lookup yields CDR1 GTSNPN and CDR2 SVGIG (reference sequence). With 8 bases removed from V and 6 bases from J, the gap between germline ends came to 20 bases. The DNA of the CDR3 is TGTGCCACCCGGGTTAGCGGAGAGGTCAATGAGCAGTTCTTC. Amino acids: CATRVSGEVNEQFF.

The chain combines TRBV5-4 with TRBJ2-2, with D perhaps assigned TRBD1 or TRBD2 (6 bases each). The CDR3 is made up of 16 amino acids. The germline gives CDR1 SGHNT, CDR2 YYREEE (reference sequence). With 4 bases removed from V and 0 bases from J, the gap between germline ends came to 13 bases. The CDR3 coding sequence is TGTGCCAGCAGCCCCGGGGGCAGCGCGAACACCGGGGAGCTGTTTTTT. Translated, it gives CASSPGGSANTGELFF.